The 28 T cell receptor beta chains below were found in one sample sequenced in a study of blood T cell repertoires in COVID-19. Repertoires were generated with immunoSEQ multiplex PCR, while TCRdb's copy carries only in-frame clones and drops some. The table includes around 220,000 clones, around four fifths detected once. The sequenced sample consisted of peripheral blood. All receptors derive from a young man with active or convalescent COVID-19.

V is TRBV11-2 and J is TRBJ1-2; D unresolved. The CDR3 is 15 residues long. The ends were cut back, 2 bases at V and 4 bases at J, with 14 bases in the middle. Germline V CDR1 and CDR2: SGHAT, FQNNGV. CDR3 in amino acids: CASSLKDSYIYGYTF. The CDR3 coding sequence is TGTGCCAGCAGCTTAAAGGACTCTTATATCTATGGCTACACCTTC.

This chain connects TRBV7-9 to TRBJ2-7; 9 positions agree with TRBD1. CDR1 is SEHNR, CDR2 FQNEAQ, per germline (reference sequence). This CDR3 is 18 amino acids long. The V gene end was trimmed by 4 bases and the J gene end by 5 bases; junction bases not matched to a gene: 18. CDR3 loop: CASSSDLDRGNSFNEQYF. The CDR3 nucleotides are TGTGCCAGCAGCTCGGACCTGGACAGGGGCAATTCCTTCAACGAGCAGTACTTC. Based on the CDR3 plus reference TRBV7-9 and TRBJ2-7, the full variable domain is DTGVSQNPRHKITKRGQNVTFRCDPISEHNRLYWYRQTLGQGPEFLTYFQNEAQLEKSRLLSDRFSAERPKGSFSTLEIQRTEQGDSAMYLCASSSDLDRGNSFNEQYFGPGTRLTVT.

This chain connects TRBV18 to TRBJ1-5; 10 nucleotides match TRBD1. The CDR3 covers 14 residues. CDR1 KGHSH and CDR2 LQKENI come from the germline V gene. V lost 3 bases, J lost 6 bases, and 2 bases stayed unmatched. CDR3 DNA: TGTGCCAGCTCACCGGACAGGGGGTCTCAGCCCCAGCATTTT. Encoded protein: CASSPDRGSQPQHF. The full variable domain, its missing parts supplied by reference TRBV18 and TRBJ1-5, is NAGVMQNPRHLVRRRGQEARLRCSPMKGHSHVYWYRQLPEEGLKFMVYLQKENIIDESGMPKERFSAEFPKEGPSILRIQQVVRGDSAAYFCASSPDRGSQPQHFGDGTRLSIL.

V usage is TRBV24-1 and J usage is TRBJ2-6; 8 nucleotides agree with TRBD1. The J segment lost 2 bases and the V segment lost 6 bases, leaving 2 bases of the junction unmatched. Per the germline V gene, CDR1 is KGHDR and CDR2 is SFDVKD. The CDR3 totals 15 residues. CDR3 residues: CATSSQGAGANVLTF. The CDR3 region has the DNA TGTGCCACCAGTTCACAGGGGGCTGGGGCCAACGTCCTGACTTTC.

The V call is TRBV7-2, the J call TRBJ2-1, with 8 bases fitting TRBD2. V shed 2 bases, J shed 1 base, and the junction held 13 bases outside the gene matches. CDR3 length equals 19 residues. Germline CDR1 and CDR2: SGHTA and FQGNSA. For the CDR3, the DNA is TGTGCCAGCAGCTTAAGGACCGGGGGGGCAATTAAGTCCTACAATGAGCAGTTCTTC. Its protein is CASSLRTGGAIKSYNEQFF.

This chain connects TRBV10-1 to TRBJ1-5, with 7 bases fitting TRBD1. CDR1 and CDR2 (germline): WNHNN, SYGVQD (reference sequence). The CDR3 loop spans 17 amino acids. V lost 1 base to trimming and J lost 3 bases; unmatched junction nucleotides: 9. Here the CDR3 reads CASSEFSRDRHNQPQHF. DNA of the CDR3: TGCGCCAGCAGTGAGTTTTCCCGGGACAGACACAATCAGCCCCAGCATTTT.

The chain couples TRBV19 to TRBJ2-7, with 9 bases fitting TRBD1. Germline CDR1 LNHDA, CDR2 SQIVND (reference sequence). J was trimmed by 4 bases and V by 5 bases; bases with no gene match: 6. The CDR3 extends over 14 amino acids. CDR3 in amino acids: CASSGSGQGYEQYF. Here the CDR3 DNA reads TGTGCCAGTAGTGGCTCGGGACAGGGTTACGAGCAGTACTTC.

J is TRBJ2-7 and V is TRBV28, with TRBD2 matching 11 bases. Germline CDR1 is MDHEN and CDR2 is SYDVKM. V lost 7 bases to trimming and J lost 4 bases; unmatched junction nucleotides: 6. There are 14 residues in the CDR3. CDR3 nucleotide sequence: TGTGCCAGCACTACTACTAGCGGGAGATACGAGCAGTACTTC. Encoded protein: CASTTTSGRYEQYF.

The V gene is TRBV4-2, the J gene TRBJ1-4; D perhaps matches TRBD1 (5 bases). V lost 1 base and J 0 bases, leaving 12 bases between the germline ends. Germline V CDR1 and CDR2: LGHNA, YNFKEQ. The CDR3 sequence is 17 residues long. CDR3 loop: CASSQVARQTTNEKLFF. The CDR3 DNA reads TGTGCCAGCAGCCAAGTTGCCCGACAGACAACTAATGAAAAACTGTTTTTT.

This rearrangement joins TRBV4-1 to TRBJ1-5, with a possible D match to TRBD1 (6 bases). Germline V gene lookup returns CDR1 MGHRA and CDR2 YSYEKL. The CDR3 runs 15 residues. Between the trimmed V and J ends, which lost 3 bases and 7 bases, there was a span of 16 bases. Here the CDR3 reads CASSQFRQAGQPQHF. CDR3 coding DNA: TGCGCCAGCAGCCAGTTCCGACAGGCCGGCCAGCCCCAGCATTTT.

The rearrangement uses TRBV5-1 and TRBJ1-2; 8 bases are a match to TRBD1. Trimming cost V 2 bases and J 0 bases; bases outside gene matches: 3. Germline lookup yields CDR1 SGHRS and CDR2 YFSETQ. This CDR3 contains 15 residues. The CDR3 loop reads CASSLSTGANYGYTF. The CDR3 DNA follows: TGCGCCAGCAGCTTATCGACAGGGGCTAACTATGGCTACACCTTC.

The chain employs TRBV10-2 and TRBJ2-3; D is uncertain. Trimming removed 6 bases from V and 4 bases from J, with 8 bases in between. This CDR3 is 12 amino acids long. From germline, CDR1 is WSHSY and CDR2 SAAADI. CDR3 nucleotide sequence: TGCGCCAGCAGGGTGTCAGCAGATACGCAGTATTTT. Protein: CASRVSADTQYF.

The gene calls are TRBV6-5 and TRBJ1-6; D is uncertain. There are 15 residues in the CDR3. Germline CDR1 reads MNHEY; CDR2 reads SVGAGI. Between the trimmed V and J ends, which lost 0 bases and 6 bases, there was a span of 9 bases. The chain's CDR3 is CASSYSEEANSPLHF. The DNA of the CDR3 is TGTGCCAGCAGTTACTCGGAGGAGGCTAATTCACCCCTCCACTTT.

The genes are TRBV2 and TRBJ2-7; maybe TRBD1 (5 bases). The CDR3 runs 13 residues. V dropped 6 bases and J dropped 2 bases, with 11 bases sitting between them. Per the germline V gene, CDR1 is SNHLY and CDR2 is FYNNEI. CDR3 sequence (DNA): TGTGCCAGCAGCTTAAGACAGACCTACGAGCAGTACTTC. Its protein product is CASSLRQTYEQYF.

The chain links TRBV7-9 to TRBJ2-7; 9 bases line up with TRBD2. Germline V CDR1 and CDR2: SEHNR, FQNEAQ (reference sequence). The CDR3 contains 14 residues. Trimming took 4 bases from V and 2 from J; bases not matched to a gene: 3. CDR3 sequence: CASSWGLATYEQYF. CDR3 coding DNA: TGTGCCAGCAGCTGGGGACTAGCCACCTACGAGCAGTACTTC. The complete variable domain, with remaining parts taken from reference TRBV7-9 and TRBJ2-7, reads DTGVSQNPRHKITKRGQNVTFRCDPISEHNRLYWYRQTLGQGPEFLTYFQNEAQLEKSRLLSDRFSAERPKGSFSTLEIQRTEQGDSAMYLCASSWGLATYEQYFGPGTRLTVT.

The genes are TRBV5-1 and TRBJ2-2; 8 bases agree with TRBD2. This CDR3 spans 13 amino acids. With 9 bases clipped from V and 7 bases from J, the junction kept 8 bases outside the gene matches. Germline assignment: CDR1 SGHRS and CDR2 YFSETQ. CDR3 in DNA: TGCGCCACTTCGGCGCGGGAGGTCGGGGAGCTGTTTTTT. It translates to CATSAREVGELFF.

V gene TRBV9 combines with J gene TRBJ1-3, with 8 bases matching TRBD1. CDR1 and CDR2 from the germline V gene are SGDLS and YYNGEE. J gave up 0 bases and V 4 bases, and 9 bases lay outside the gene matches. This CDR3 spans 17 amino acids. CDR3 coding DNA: TGTGCCAGCAGCTATAGGGCGCAGGGGGCCTCTGGAAACACCATATATTTT. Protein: CASSYRAQGASGNTIYF.

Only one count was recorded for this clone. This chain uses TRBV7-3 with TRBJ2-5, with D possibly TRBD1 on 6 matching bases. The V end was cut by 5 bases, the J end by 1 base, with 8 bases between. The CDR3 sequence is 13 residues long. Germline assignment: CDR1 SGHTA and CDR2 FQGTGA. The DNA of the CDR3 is TGTGCCAGCAGCCGGACAGTCCAAGAGACCCAGTACTTC. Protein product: CASSRTVQETQYF.

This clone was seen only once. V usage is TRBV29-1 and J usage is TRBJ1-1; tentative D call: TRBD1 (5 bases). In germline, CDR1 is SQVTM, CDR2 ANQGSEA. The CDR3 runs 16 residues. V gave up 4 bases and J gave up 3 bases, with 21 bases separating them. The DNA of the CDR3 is TGCAGCGTTGGCCCCACTGACAATGCCAGGGACACTGAAGCTTTCTTT. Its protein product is CSVGPTDNARDTEAFF.

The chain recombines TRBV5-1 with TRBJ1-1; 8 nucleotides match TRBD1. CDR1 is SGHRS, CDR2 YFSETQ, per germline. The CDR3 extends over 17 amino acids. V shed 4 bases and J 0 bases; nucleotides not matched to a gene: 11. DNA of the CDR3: TGCGCCAGCAGCCAGTGGACAGGGATCAAAATGAACACTGAAGCTTTCTTT. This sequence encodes CASSQWTGIKMNTEAFF.

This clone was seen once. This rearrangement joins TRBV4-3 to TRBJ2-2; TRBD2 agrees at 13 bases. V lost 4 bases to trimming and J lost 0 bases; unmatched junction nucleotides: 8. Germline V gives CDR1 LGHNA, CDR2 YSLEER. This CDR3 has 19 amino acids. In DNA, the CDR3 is TGCGCCAGCAGCCGACTACTAGCGGGGGGGCCTTCGAACACCGGGGAGCTGTTTTTT. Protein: CASSRLLAGGPSNTGELFF.

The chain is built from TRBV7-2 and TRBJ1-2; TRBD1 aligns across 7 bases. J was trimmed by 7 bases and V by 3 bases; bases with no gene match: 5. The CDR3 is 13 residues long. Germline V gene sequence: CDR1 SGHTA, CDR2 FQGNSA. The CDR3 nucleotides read TGTGCCAGCAGCTTTCGAGGGGGCGGTGGCTACACCTTC. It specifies CASSFRGGGGYTF.

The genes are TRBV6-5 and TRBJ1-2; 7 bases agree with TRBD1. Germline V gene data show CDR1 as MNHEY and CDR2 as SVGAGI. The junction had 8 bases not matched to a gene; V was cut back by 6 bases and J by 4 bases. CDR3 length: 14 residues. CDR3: CASSGDRQGYGYTF. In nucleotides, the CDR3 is TGTGCCAGCAGCGGAGATAGACAGGGCTATGGCTACACCTTC.

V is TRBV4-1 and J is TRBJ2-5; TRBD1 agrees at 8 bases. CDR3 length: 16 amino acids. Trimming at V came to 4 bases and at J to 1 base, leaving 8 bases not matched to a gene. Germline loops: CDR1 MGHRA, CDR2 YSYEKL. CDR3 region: CASSPTEGQAQETQYF. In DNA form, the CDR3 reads TGCGCCAGCAGCCCCACAGAGGGACAGGCCCAAGAGACCCAGTACTTC.

This CDR3 reads CASSSLAGGSQETQYF. The CDR3 DNA sequence: TGCGCCAGCAGCTCACTAGCGGGAGGAAGCCAAGAGACCCAGTACTTC. J is TRBJ2-5 and V is TRBV5-1; 12 nucleotides match TRBD2. Germline lookup yields CDR1 SGHRS and CDR2 YFSETQ. The CDR3 runs to 16 residues. V was clipped by 3 bases and J by 1 base; unmatched bases: 4.

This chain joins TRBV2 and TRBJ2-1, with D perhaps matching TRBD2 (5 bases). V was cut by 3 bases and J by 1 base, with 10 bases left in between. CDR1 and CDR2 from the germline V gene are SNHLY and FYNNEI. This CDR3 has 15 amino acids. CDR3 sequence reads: CASSESPGSYNEQFF. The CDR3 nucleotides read TGTGCCAGCAGTGAGTCACCGGGGTCCTACAATGAGCAGTTCTTC.

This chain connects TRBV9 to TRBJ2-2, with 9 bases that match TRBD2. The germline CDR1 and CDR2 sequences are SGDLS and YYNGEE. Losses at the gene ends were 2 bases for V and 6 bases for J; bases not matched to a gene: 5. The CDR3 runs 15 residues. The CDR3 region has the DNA TGTGCCAGCAGCGTTAGCGGGAGAGCGTCCGGGGAGCTGTTTTTT. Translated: CASSVSGRASGELFF.

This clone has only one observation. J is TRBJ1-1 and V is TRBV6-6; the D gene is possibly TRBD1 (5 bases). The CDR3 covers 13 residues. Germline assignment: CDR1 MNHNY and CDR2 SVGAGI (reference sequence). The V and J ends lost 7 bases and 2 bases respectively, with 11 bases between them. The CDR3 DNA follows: TGTGCCAGCACCCAAGACAGAAACACTGAAGCTTTCTTT. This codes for CASTQDRNTEAFF.